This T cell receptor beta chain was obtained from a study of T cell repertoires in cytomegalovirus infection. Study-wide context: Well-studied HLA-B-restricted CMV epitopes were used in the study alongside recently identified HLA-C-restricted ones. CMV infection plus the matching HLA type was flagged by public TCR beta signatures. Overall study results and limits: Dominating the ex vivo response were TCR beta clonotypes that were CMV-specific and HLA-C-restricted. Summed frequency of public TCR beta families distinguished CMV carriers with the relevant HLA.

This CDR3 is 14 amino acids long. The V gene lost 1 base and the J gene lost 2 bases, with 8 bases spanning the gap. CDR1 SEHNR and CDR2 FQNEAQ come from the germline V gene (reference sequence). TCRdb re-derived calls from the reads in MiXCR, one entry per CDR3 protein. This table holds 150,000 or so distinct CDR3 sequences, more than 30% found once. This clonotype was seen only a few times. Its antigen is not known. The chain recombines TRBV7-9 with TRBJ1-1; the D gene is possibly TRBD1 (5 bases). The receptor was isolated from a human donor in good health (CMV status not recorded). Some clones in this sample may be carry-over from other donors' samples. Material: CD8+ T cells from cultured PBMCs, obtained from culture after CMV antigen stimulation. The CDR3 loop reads CASSLVGENTEAFF. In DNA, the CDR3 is TGTGCCAGCAGCTTAGTGGGGGAAAACACTGAAGCTTTCTTT.